The clone carrying this TCR beta chain was found a few times. This sample stems from a study of cytomegalovirus exposure and HLA in healthy donors. PCR employed 60 Vbeta and 13 Jbeta primers. Here immunoSEQ multiplex PCR was the method, and the copy in TCRdb shows in-frame clones only, minus some. The table includes 75,000 to 80,000 clones, around three quarters detected once. The clonotype was recovered from a male donor in good health and CMV-seronegative. The sample was PBMCs.

CDR3 DNA: TGTGCCACCAGCAGAGAATTCATTCCCTCCGGTGGCTACACCTTC. The encoded protein is CATSREFIPSGGYTF. V is TRBV15 and J is TRBJ1-2; D ambiguous. The CDR3 contains 15 residues. V lost 0 bases to trimming and J lost 7 bases, with 15 bases between them. CDR1 LNHNV and CDR2 YYDKDF come from the germline V gene (reference sequence).